This note documents a single T cell receptor (beta chain) sequence. V was cut by 6 bases and J by 4 bases, with 12 bases left in between. This CDR3 has 14 residues. Germline CDR1 reads MGHRA; CDR2 reads YSYEKL. In the authors' workflow: Estimation of nucleated cell counts relied on the amplification of reference gene primers. TCRdb's table, derived via immunoSEQ multiplex PCR, lists solely in-frame clones and lacks some. V, J and clone size reflect that table, while D and trimming were determined from the DNA. The sample holds approximately 210,000 clones, roughly four fifths seen once. These data originate in a study of blood T cell repertoires in COVID-19.

The rearrangement links TRBV4-1 to TRBJ1-4; D is perhaps TRBD1 (6 bases). The specimen sequenced was peripheral blood. This clonotype was obtained from an elderly woman with COVID-19, enrolled during active disease. The CDR3 loop reads CASSQRQDNEKLFF. CDR3 DNA sequence: TGCGCCAGCAGTCAAAGACAGGATAATGAAAAACTGTTTTTT.